These 14 T cell receptor beta chains share one sample of origin, sequenced in a study of CD8+ T cells in alopecia areata. Extraction of RNA preceded its reverse transcription into cDNA, which served as the sequencing template. Method: immunoSEQ multiplex PCR; TCRdb's copy keeps in-frame clones and lacks some. The table has some 220,000 clones, around 57% seen once. Documented treatment: oral pan-JAK inhibitor, 5-10 mg twice daily. Material: CD4+ T cells sorted from blood, obtained at week 4, from a patient treated with tofacitinib. All receptors come from a human donor with alopecia areata.

This clone was detected a few times. This sequence joins TRBV19 and TRBJ2-3; D perhaps matches TRBD2 (6 bases). Germline CDR1 is LNHDA and CDR2 is SQIVND (reference sequence). V lost 5 bases and J 4 bases, leaving 10 bases between the germline ends. This CDR3 spans 13 amino acids. The CDR3 here is CASSPPGADTQYF. CDR3 DNA sequence: TGTGCCAGTAGTCCCCCGGGGGCAGATACGCAGTATTTT.

The sample holds many counts of this clone. The gene calls are TRBV19 and TRBJ2-7; 9 bases agree with TRBD1. CDR3 length: 15 amino acids. Trimming took 3 bases from V and 0 from J; bases not matched to a gene: 3. Germline V gives CDR1 LNHDA, CDR2 SQIVND (reference sequence). The CDR3 here is CASSIPGQGSYEQYF. CDR3 in DNA: TGTGCCAGTAGTATCCCGGGACAGGGCTCCTACGAGCAGTACTTC.

This clone appeared a single time. The chain joins TRBV29-1 to TRBJ1-5, with D possibly being TRBD1 (5 bases). Trimming left V 2 bases short and J 2 bases short, with 10 bases between. From germline, CDR1 is SQVTM and CDR2 ANQGSEA. The CDR3 contains 14 residues. Here the CDR3 reads CSVEIVRGNQPQHF. The CDR3 DNA reads as TGCAGCGTTGAAATCGTCAGGGGCAATCAGCCCCAGCATTTT.

The chain carries TRBV29-1 and TRBJ2-3, with D unclear. V was pared by 7 bases and J by 2 bases, with 13 bases between. Germline-derived CDR1 and CDR2 are SQVTM and ANQGSEA. The CDR3 contains 13 residues. The CDR3 loop reads CSANRQNTDTQYF. In nucleotides, the CDR3 is TGCAGCGCCAATCGCCAGAACACAGATACGCAGTATTTT.

This clone occurred a few times. Other DNA sequences from this sample encode an identical CDR3 as well. The chain is built from TRBV7-2 and TRBJ2-7; no firm D call. Germline lookup yields CDR1 SGHTA and CDR2 FQGNSA. V lost 5 bases, J lost 2 bases, and 7 bases lay in between. The length of the CDR3 is 12 residues. This CDR3 is CASSLRPYEQYF. CDR3 coding DNA: TGTGCCAGCAGCCTCCGCCCCTACGAGCAGTACTTC.

The chain uses TRBV29-1 and TRBJ1-1; 8 bases are shared with TRBD1. The CDR3 runs 12 residues. Germline V gives CDR1 SQVTM, CDR2 ANQGSEA. The trim removed 7 bases at V and 6 bases at J, leaving 7 bases unmatched. CDR3 in amino acids: CSGRTGRAEAFF. The CDR3 DNA reads TGCAGCGGAAGGACAGGGCGGGCTGAAGCTTTCTTT.

This chain connects TRBV5-1 to TRBJ2-5, with D possibly being TRBD2 (6 bases). The CDR3 sequence is 13 residues long. Germline V gives CDR1 SGHRS, CDR2 YFSETQ. The ends were cut back, 0 bases at V and 4 bases at J, with 7 bases in the middle. CDR3 sequence: CASSLVGGETQYF. For the CDR3, the DNA is TGCGCCAGCAGCTTGGTCGGGGGAGAGACCCAGTACTTC.

The gene calls are TRBV30 and TRBJ1-1; 10 bases align to TRBD1. The J segment lost 5 bases and the V segment lost 1 base, leaving 4 bases of the junction unmatched. CDR3 size: 14 residues. Looked up from germline, CDR1 is GTSNPN and CDR2 is SVGIG (reference sequence). CDR3 sequence reads: CAWSADRGQTEAFF. The CDR3 DNA follows: TGTGCCTGGAGTGCCGACAGGGGGCAAACTGAAGCTTTCTTT.

The chain employs TRBV30 and TRBJ2-7; D possibly matches TRBD1 or TRBD2 (6 bases each). Germline V gene data show CDR1 as GTSNPN and CDR2 as SVGIG (reference sequence). The CDR3 totals 14 residues. Trimming took 5 bases from V and 0 from J, leaving 14 bases between them. CDR3 amino acids: CAWALGGSSYEQYF. CDR3 DNA sequence: TGTGCCTGGGCCCTCGGGGGCAGCTCCTACGAGCAGTACTTC.

CDR3 nucleotide sequence: TGCGCCAGCAGCCAAGTGGCTACAGAGACCTATGGCTACACCTTC. It translates to CASSQVATETYGYTF. V and J are TRBV4-3 and TRBJ1-2; D gene uncertain. This CDR3 is built from 15 residues. Trimming took off 1 base at V and 4 bases at J, with 13 bases between the two ends. CDR1 is LGHNA and CDR2 is YSLEER in the germline V gene.

This clone occurred a few times. This chain links TRBV29-1 with TRBJ2-3, with D possibly TRBD1 on 6 matching bases. V shed 7 bases and J shed 1 base, with 15 bases lying between them. Germline V gene data show CDR1 as SQVTM and CDR2 as ANQGSEA. The CDR3 runs 14 residues. In nucleotides, the CDR3 is TGCAGCGCCGGGGTCAGGGGACGCACAGATACGCAGTATTTT. This translates into CSAGVRGRTDTQYF.

This clone has a handful of counts. CDR3 bases: TGTGCCAGCAGCTTAGTGGGTAGCGGGGGGACCCTGGGCGAGCAGTACTTC. Translating gives CASSLVGSGGTLGEQYF. The V gene is TRBV7-2, the J gene TRBJ2-7; 10 bases line up with TRBD2. The CDR3 extends over 17 amino acids. The V and J ends lost 1 base and 6 bases, in that order; junction bases with no gene match: 12. The germline V gene has CDR1 SGHTA and CDR2 FQGNSA.

V usage is TRBV30 and J usage is TRBJ1-5, with TRBD1 matching 7 bases. The V gene's germline CDR1 is GTSNPN and CDR2 SVGIG (reference sequence). Germline trimming cut 0 bases from V and 11 bases from J; bases unmatched to any gene: 7. CDR3 length equals 13 residues. As DNA, the CDR3 is TGTGCCTGGAGTGTACTCTCGGGACAGTCCCAGCATTTT. Amino acid sequence: CAWSVLSGQSQHF.

Turning to this clone: The sample holds other DNA sequences that translate to the same CDR3. The V gene is TRBV29-1, the J gene TRBJ1-5; unclear D gene. V lost 4 bases and J 0 bases, leaving 7 bases between the germline ends. The CDR3 totals 13 residues. Germline CDR1 is SQVTM and CDR2 is ANQGSEA. CDR3 sequence: CSVAENSNQPQHF. In nucleotides, the CDR3 is TGCAGCGTTGCTGAGAATAGCAATCAGCCCCAGCATTTT.